This TCR beta chain is drawn from a study of response to subunit inactivated influenza vaccine. This clonotype was observed at least ten times. Its antigen remains unidentified. The CDR3 sequence is 15 residues long. Germline V gene data show CDR1 as DFQATT and CDR2 as SNEGSKA (reference sequence). Unmatched junction bases numbered 11, after V lost 5 bases and J lost 2 bases. TCRdb reprocessed the RT-PCR reads with MiXCR, giving one entry per CDR3 protein. This sample has roughly 160,000 distinct CDR3 sequences; about 10% occur once, and the top ten carry under 40%. Whole-study findings and limits: Authors suggested that a seasonal influenza vaccination recruits few new T cells each time.

This clonotype was obtained from a man aged 50 to 69 who received an inactivated influenza vaccine. The sequences come from CD8+ T cells sorted from PBMCs, collected about 23 months after vaccination. The V gene is TRBV20-1, the J gene TRBJ1-2, with 7 bases matching TRBD1. This CDR3 reads CSAWTRDSLNYGYTF. For the CDR3, the DNA is TGCAGTGCTTGGACCCGGGACAGCCTCAACTATGGCTACACCTTC.